These T cell receptor beta chains were read from a single sample in a study of T cells in Graves' hyperthyroidism and ophthalmopathy. TCRdb independently ran MiXCR on the multiplex PCR reads; one entry per CDR3 protein. This sample has under 350,000 distinct CDR3 sequences; over 15% occur once, and the top ten carry roughly 53%. Material: blood. These receptors were obtained from a woman aged 60-75 years with Graves' ophthalmopathy. Both conserved end residues are part of each CDR3. A D gene is named only where the DNA matches it firmly. Clone size is not always given. Where it is, it says once, few, many or a class for expanded clones.

TRBV5-6	NA	TRBJ1-2	many	TGTGCCAGCAGCTTGAGGGACGGGGGGATTTATGGCTACACCTTC	CASSLRDGGIYGYTF
TRBV15	TRBD1	TRBJ1-2	NA	TGTGCCACCGGCAGAGCATTCAAGGACAGGGTTGGCGGCTACACCTTC	CATGRAFKDRVGGYTF
TRBV12-3/TRBV12-4	NA	TRBJ1-5	many	TGTGCCAGCAGTCCCGTGGGAGGCAATCAGCCCCAGCATTTT	CASSPVGGNQPQHF
TRBV10-3	TRBD1	TRBJ1-1	NA	TGTGCCATCCAGCATAAAGACAGGGTGAACACTGAAGCTTTCTTT	CAIQHKDRVNTEAFF
TRBV18	NA	TRBJ1-3	NA	TGTGCCAGCTCCTCACGGAATGAAGGCACCACATATTTT	CASSSRNEGTTYF
TRBV11-2	NA	TRBJ1-1	many	TGTGCCAGCAGCTTAGATAGGCAGAAAGCTTTCTTT	CASSLDRQKAFF
TRBV7-3	NA	TRBJ2-6	few	TGTGCCAGCAGCTTAGACAGACGGAACTCTGGGGCCAACGTCCTGACTTTC	CASSLDRRNSGANVLTF
TRBV7-2	TRBD1	TRBJ2-7	many	TGTGCCAGCAGCGAACGGACAGGGCGGCCCTACGAGCAGTACTTC	CASSERTGRPYEQYF
TRBV7-2	TRBD2	TRBJ2-5	many	TGTGCCAGCAGCTTGGACGGGGCCCTCGGGGGGAAGACCCAGTACTTC	CASSLDGALGGKTQYF
TRBV29-1	TRBD1	TRBJ2-5	many	TGCAGCGTTTATCGGACAGGGATGGAGACCCAGTACTTC	CSVYRTGMETQYF
TRBV5-1	NA	TRBJ1-1	many	TGCGCCAGCAGCTTGGAAGGGACGGTGAACACTGAAGCTTTCTTT	CASSLEGTVNTEAFF
TRBV20-1	TRBD1	TRBJ2-7	few	TGCAGTGCGCCCAGGACAGGGCTCGGAAGGGATGTAGAGCAGTACTTC	CSAPRTGLGRDVEQYF
TRBV20-1	NA	TRBJ2-1	many	TGCAGTGCTAGTTCAGGGGCCTACAATGAGCAGTTCTTC	CSASSGAYNEQFF
TRBV24-1	NA	TRBJ2-3	many	TGTGCCACCAGTGATTTGCCGTCAAGCACAGATACGCAGTATTTT	CATSDLPSSTDTQYF
TRBV6-2/TRBV6-3	NA	TRBJ2-3	NA	TGTGCCACCTATCTGACAGGACACACAGATACGCAGTATTTT	CATYLTGHTDTQYF
TRBV28	NA	TRBJ1-1	many	TGTGCCAGCAGATCCAACACTGAAGCTTTCTTT	CASRSNTEAFF
TRBV2	NA	TRBJ1-1	many	TGTGCCAGCAGTGACCCGTCTTACTACCCCATGAACACTGAAGCTTTCTTT	CASSDPSYYPMNTEAFF
TRBV6-1	TRBD1	TRBJ1-5	many	TGTGCCAGCAGAATATGGCAAGGGACAGGGTCCTTTCAGCCCCAGCATTTT	CASRIWQGTGSFQPQHF
TRBV7-2	TRBD1	TRBJ1-1	NA	TGTGCCAGCAGCCCCGGGACAGGGGGACGCACTGAAGCTTTCTTT	CASSPGTGGRTEAFF
TRBV6-1	NA	TRBJ1-1	many	TGTGCCAGCACCGGAAGGTGGCCGGAGGACACTGAAGCTTTCTTT	CASTGRWPEDTEAFF
TRBV7-9	NA	TRBJ1-5	few	TGTGCCAGCAGCCAAAAAAACAAGCCCCAGCATTTT	CASSQKNKPQHF
TRBV6-1	NA	TRBJ2-5	many	TGTGCCAGCAGTTTCCCCCGGACAGAGCAAGAGACCCAGTACTTC	CASSFPRTEQETQYF
TRBV11-3	NA	TRBJ1-1	once	TGTGCCAGCAGCTTAGGGGCCATCGCGGACCCCACTGAAGCTTTCTTT	CASSLGAIADPTEAFF
TRBV2	NA	TRBJ1-3	NA	TGTGCCAGCAGTGATCAGGGCGGCTCTGGAAACACCATATATTTT	CASSDQGGSGNTIYF
TRBV5-1	NA	TRBJ1-2	many	TGCGCCAGCAGCCCCCAGGCCGAGAACTATGGCTACACCTTC	CASSPQAENYGYTF
TRBV12-3/TRBV12-4	TRBD2	TRBJ2-2	many	TGTGCCAGCAGTTTATGGACTAGTAACACCGGGGAGCTGTTTTTT	CASSLWTSNTGELFF
TRBV5-6	TRBD1	TRBJ1-5	few	TGTGCCAGCAGCTTGTTGACAGGGATCCCAAATCAGCCCCAGCATTTT	CASSLLTGIPNQPQHF
TRBV27	TRBD1	TRBJ2-1	many	TGTGCCAGCAGTTTGCTGGTGTCCGGGACAGGGGTCGTCGAGCAGTTCTTC	CASSLLVSGTGVVEQFF
TRBV7-2	NA	TRBJ1-5	many	TGTGCCAGCAGCTTAGTTGGGGCTCGGGAGCCCCAGCATTTT	CASSLVGAREPQHF
TRBV5-4	TRBD1	TRBJ2-5	few	TGTGCCAGCAGCCCGACAGGGTCGGAGACCCAGTACTTC	CASSPTGSETQYF
TRBV19	NA	TRBJ1-5	few	TGTGCCAGTAGTATCCCCGGGCTAGGGAATCAGCCCCAGCATTTT	CASSIPGLGNQPQHF
TRBV18	NA	TRBJ2-5	many	TGTGCCAGCTCACCACTCGGGGAAGAGACCCAGTACTTC	CASSPLGEETQYF
TRBV28	TRBD1	TRBJ2-7	many	TGTGCCAGCACAATACAGGGGTCAGCTGTGCGACAGTACTTC	CASTIQGSAVRQYF
TRBV5-8	NA	TRBJ1-5	NA	TGTGCCACCCCCCGCAATCAGCCCCAGCATTTT	CATPRNQPQHF
TRBV6-1	NA	TRBJ2-3	many	TGTGCCAGCAGTCGATGGACAAGCACAGATACGCAGTATTTT	CASSRWTSTDTQYF
TRBV30	NA	TRBJ1-5	NA	TGTGCCTGGGGGGGAAAGAGCAATCAGCCCCAGCATTTT	CAWGGKSNQPQHF
TRBV6-1	NA	TRBJ1-1	few	TGTGCCAGCACCGAGTGGGGGCGCGTGGCTTTCTTT	CASTEWGRVAFF
TRBV30	NA	TRBJ2-3	many	TGTGCCTGGAAAAGACGATTCACAGATACGCAGTATTTT	CAWKRRFTDTQYF
TRBV20-1	NA	TRBJ2-7	NA	TGCAGTGCTAGAGTTGGCGGGACTCTTTACGAGCAGTACTTC	CSARVGGTLYEQYF
TRBV9	TRBD1	TRBJ1-2	many	TGTGCCAGCAGCGCCACAGGGGTAAGAAGCGGCTACACCTTC	CASSATGVRSGYTF
TRBV29-1	NA	TRBJ2-6	NA	TGCAGCGTTGGAGGGGGCTCTGGGGCCAACGTCCTGACTTTC	CSVGGGSGANVLTF
TRBV11-2	NA	TRBJ2-3	many	TGTGCCAGCAGCTTAGTATTTTCAGGGGCCATCACAGATACGCAGTATTTT	CASSLVFSGAITDTQYF
TRBV6-2/TRBV6-3	NA	TRBJ2-1	many	TGTGCCAGCAGTTACTCGACGCCAGCGGGCGTCTCCTACAATGAGCAGTTCTTC	CASSYSTPAGVSYNEQFF
TRBV5-1	TRBD1	TRBJ2-7	NA	TGCGCCAGCAGCTTGGCCCCGGGACAGTACGAGCAGTACTTC	CASSLAPGQYEQYF
TRBV7-8	NA	TRBJ2-6	many	TGTGCCAGCAGCTTAAAGGGTCTCGGGATTGGGGCCAACGTCCTGACTTTC	CASSLKGLGIGANVLTF
TRBV18	TRBD2	TRBJ2-2	NA	TGTGCCAGCTCACCACCGGGGAGACTAGCGGGTACCGGGGAGCTGTTTTTT	CASSPPGRLAGTGELFF
TRBV29-1	NA	TRBJ1-1	many	TGCAGCGTACGGGGTGGAACTGAAGCTTTCTTT	CSVRGGTEAFF
TRBV2	TRBD2	TRBJ2-7	NA	TGTGCCAGCAGTGGCCGGGGGGGTGGCAAGCAGTACTTC	CASSGRGGGKQYF
TRBV5-1	TRBD1	TRBJ2-7	NA	TGTGCCAGCAGTTACCAGGACAGGGCCCACGAGCAGTACTTC	CASSYQDRAHEQYF
TRBV6-2/TRBV6-3	TRBD2	TRBJ2-3	few	TGTGCCAGCAGCCCCGGGGGTAGCGGGAGTCAAGATACGCAGTATTTT	CASSPGGSGSQDTQYF
TRBV6-2/TRBV6-3	NA	TRBJ2-7	many	TGTGCCAGCACCAAGTCCGGGGGATCCTACGAGCAGTACTTC	CASTKSGGSYEQYF
TRBV2	TRBD1	TRBJ2-5	NA	TGTGCCAGCAGCATCGACAGGGGAACCCAAGAGACCCAGTACTTC	CASSIDRGTQETQYF
TRBV5-1	TRBD1	TRBJ2-1	many	TGCGCCAGCAGCTTGGAGACAGGGGCCTACAATGAGCAGTTCTTC	CASSLETGAYNEQFF
TRBV4-3	TRBD1	TRBJ1-2	few	TGCGCCAGCAGCCAGTTACAGGGGGGTTTCTATGGCTACACCTTC	CASSQLQGGFYGYTF
TRBV12-3/TRBV12-4	NA	TRBJ2-7	many	TGTGCCAGCAGCGCCGGGTGGTACGAGCAGTACTTC	CASSAGWYEQYF
TRBV7-9	NA	TRBJ1-5	few	TGTGCCAGCAGCTTAGCAGGGGTAGATCAGCCCCAGCATTTT	CASSLAGVDQPQHF
TRBV19	TRBD1	TRBJ1-5	many	TGTGCCAGTATGGACAGGGGGTTGGGTCAGCCCCAGCATTTT	CASMDRGLGQPQHF
TRBV7-2	NA	TRBJ2-4	many	TGTGCCAGCAGCTTAGTAGGGGCCAAAAACATTCAGTACTTC	CASSLVGAKNIQYF
TRBV4-3	TRBD2	TRBJ2-3	many	TGCGCCAGCACCGCTGGACTAGCGGGAGCTGATACGCAGTATTTT	CASTAGLAGADTQYF
TRBV6-9	TRBD1	TRBJ2-2	NA	TGTGCCAGCAGTTACCCCCGGGACAGGGTGACGAACACCGGGGAGCTGTTTTTT	CASSYPRDRVTNTGELFF